This T cell receptor (beta chain) was recorded in a study of CD8+CD57+ T cells in acquired aplastic anemia. The germline V gene encodes CDR1 ENHRY and CDR2 SYGVKD. This CDR3 has 15 residues. V was pared by 11 bases and J by 11 bases, with 25 bases between. CDR3 and TCR beta VDJ profiling relied on a genomic DNA template. Using its own MiXCR run on the reads, TCRdb lists one record per CDR3 protein. This table has tens of thousands of distinct CDR3 sequences, roughly half appearing once. The chain is built from TRBV10-3 and TRBJ1-6; D is ambiguous. This sequence originates from a human donor in good health, serving as a control. Input material: sorted CD4+, CD8+, or CD8+CD57+ T cells (not recorded which) from PBMCs. The CDR3 is CAPPRPAGDFAPLHF. CDR3 coding DNA: TGTGCCCCCCCGAGGCCAGCAGGTGATTTTGCACCCCTCCACTTT.